These T cell receptor beta chains were read from a single sample in a study of molecular identifiers for immune sequencing clone quantification. TCRdb reprocessed the PCR reads via MiXCR and lists one record per CDR3 protein. The data show about 320,000 distinct CDR3 sequences, 20% to 25% seen once. Sequenced input: naive CD8+ T cells from blood, with Jurkat cell RNA spiked in. Receptors were obtained from a human donor in good health. Some libraries in this study had Jurkat cell RNA spiked in. CDR3s include the opening cysteine and the closing phenylalanine or tryptophan. Fields, in order: D gene, V gene, J gene, CDR3 protein. A D gene is named only where the DNA matches it firmly.

d_gene: -; v_gene: TRBV29-1; j_gene: TRBJ1-1; CDR3aa: CSVRQNTEAFF
d_gene: TRBD2; v_gene: TRBV29-1; j_gene: TRBJ2-7; CDR3aa: CSVEGLAGEQYF
d_gene: -; v_gene: TRBV20-1; j_gene: TRBJ2-7; CDR3aa: CSAVWGSPYEQYF
d_gene: -; v_gene: TRBV27; j_gene: TRBJ2-7; CDR3aa: CASSFGDEQYF
d_gene: -; v_gene: TRBV6-1; j_gene: TRBJ2-6; CDR3aa: CASSLTGSSGANVLTF
d_gene: -; v_gene: TRBV4-1; j_gene: TRBJ1-5; CDR3aa: CASSQVLGGWSNQPQHF
d_gene: -; v_gene: TRBV6-6; j_gene: TRBJ2-5; CDR3aa: CASSRFRGGQETQYF
d_gene: -; v_gene: TRBV18; j_gene: TRBJ2-6; CDR3aa: CASSPAAGANVLTF
d_gene: -; v_gene: TRBV20-1; j_gene: TRBJ2-3; CDR3aa: CSGRQDRGTDTQYF
d_gene: -; v_gene: TRBV12-3/TRBV12-4; j_gene: TRBJ1-1; CDR3aa: CASSSPGMDTEAFF
d_gene: TRBD1; v_gene: TRBV7-2; j_gene: TRBJ1-3; CDR3aa: CASSLMAGGNVGNTIYF
d_gene: -; v_gene: TRBV27; j_gene: TRBJ1-2; CDR3aa: CASSSITGYYYGYTF
d_gene: -; v_gene: TRBV2; j_gene: TRBJ2-7; CDR3aa: CASTWGTRSYEQYF
d_gene: TRBD2; v_gene: TRBV7-9; j_gene: TRBJ2-7; CDR3aa: CASSSPLIAGSYEQYF
d_gene: -; v_gene: TRBV29-1; j_gene: TRBJ2-7; CDR3aa: CSVEGFGGEYEQYF
d_gene: -; v_gene: TRBV30; j_gene: TRBJ2-1; CDR3aa: CAWRMNRVSNEQFF
d_gene: -; v_gene: TRBV4-1; j_gene: TRBJ1-1; CDR3aa: CASGQEGLGAGNTEAFF
d_gene: TRBD1; v_gene: TRBV4-3; j_gene: TRBJ1-4; CDR3aa: CASSQDSAGWTGAEKLFF
d_gene: TRBD2; v_gene: TRBV4-1; j_gene: TRBJ2-5; CDR3aa: CASSQEPAGGYQETQYF
d_gene: -; v_gene: TRBV4-3; j_gene: TRBJ2-6; CDR3aa: CASSQDSGANVLTF
d_gene: -; v_gene: TRBV5-6; j_gene: TRBJ1-3; CDR3aa: CASSPGLGGYTIYF
d_gene: -; v_gene: TRBV4-1; j_gene: TRBJ1-5; CDR3aa: CASSHSAGNSNQPQHF
d_gene: -; v_gene: TRBV19; j_gene: TRBJ2-7; CDR3aa: CASSTGDRGSVYEQYF
d_gene: -; v_gene: TRBV28; j_gene: TRBJ2-5; CDR3aa: CASSFLPGTLETQYF
d_gene: -; v_gene: TRBV6-6; j_gene: TRBJ2-3; CDR3aa: CASSFGHDTQYF
d_gene: TRBD2; v_gene: TRBV19; j_gene: TRBJ2-3; CDR3aa: CASSIGTSGGTDTQYF
d_gene: -; v_gene: TRBV7-9; j_gene: TRBJ2-3; CDR3aa: CASHSRGAASTDTQYF
d_gene: TRBD2; v_gene: TRBV7-8; j_gene: TRBJ2-3; CDR3aa: CASSLAAGGNTDTQYF
d_gene: -; v_gene: TRBV4-1; j_gene: TRBJ2-1; CDR3aa: CASSQVLARYNEQFF
d_gene: TRBD1; v_gene: TRBV6-2/TRBV6-3; j_gene: TRBJ2-2; CDR3aa: CASSRGTGLAGEQFF
d_gene: TRBD1; v_gene: TRBV5-1; j_gene: TRBJ2-3; CDR3aa: CASSQLTGSTDTQYF
d_gene: TRBD2; v_gene: TRBV12-3/TRBV12-4; j_gene: TRBJ2-3; CDR3aa: CASSTSGGYTDTQYF
d_gene: -; v_gene: TRBV11-2; j_gene: TRBJ2-4; CDR3aa: CASSSFLAKNIQYF
d_gene: -; v_gene: TRBV30; j_gene: TRBJ1-1; CDR3aa: CAWGPMNTEAFF
d_gene: -; v_gene: TRBV7-6; j_gene: TRBJ2-7; CDR3aa: CASSLTGQQCF
d_gene: -; v_gene: TRBV20-1; j_gene: TRBJ2-3; CDR3aa: CSARLPTRLGDTQYF
d_gene: -; v_gene: TRBV4-3; j_gene: TRBJ2-5; CDR3aa: CASSQGTGRQETQYF
d_gene: -; v_gene: TRBV7-9; j_gene: TRBJ2-3; CDR3aa: CASRFGADTQYF
d_gene: -; v_gene: TRBV6-2/TRBV6-3; j_gene: TRBJ1-1; CDR3aa: CASSYLPTFDRNTEAFF
d_gene: -; v_gene: TRBV11-2; j_gene: TRBJ1-1; CDR3aa: CASSLVRSEAFF
d_gene: TRBD1; v_gene: TRBV6-5; j_gene: TRBJ2-7; CDR3aa: CASSFGQGNGYEQYF
d_gene: TRBD1; v_gene: TRBV4-3; j_gene: TRBJ2-3; CDR3aa: CASSQELRPGTGPDTQYF
d_gene: -; v_gene: TRBV12-3/TRBV12-4; j_gene: TRBJ2-5; CDR3aa: CASSPPNFRTQYF
d_gene: -; v_gene: TRBV12-3/TRBV12-4; j_gene: TRBJ2-5; CDR3aa: CASSTGKLGETQYF
d_gene: -; v_gene: TRBV12-3/TRBV12-4; j_gene: TRBJ2-1; CDR3aa: CASSRSKYDEQFF
d_gene: TRBD1; v_gene: TRBV27; j_gene: TRBJ2-3; CDR3aa: CASSLIRTGGSTDTQYF
d_gene: -; v_gene: TRBV19; j_gene: TRBJ2-3; CDR3aa: CASSTRSLGADTQYF
d_gene: TRBD2; v_gene: TRBV19; j_gene: TRBJ2-5; CDR3aa: CASSTTGLARETQYF
d_gene: -; v_gene: TRBV6-5; j_gene: TRBJ2-7; CDR3aa: CASSYTGEAYEQYF
d_gene: -; v_gene: TRBV6-2/TRBV6-3; j_gene: TRBJ1-1; CDR3aa: CASSSDKLGTEAFF